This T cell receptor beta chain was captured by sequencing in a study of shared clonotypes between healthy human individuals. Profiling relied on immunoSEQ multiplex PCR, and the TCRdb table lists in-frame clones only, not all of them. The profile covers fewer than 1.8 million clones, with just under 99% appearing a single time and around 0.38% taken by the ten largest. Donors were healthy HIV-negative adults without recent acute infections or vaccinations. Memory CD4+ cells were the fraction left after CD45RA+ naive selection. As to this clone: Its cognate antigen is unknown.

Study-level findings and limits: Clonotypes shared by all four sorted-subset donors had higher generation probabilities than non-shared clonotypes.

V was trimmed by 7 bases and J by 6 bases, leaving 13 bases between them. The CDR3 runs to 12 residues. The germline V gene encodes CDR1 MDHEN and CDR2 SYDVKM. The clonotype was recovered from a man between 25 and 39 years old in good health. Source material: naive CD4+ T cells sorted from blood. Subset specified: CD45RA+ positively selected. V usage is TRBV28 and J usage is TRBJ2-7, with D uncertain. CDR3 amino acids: CASTLAGLEQYF. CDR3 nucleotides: TGTGCCAGCACCCTGGCCGGGCTCGAGCAGTACTTC. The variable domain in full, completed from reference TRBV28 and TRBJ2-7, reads DVKVTQSSRYLVKRTGEKVFLECVQDMDHENMFWYRQDPGLGLRLIYFSYDVKMKEKGDIPEGYSVSREKKERFSLILESASTNQTSMYLCASTLAGLEQYFGPGTRLTVT.